Below, 23 T cell receptor beta chains from the same sample are listed, as sequenced in a study of T-cell reconstitution after alpha-beta-depleted transplantation in children. It was with unique molecular identifiers that the TCRbeta library was prepared. TCRdb re-called the PCR reads with MiXCR, one entry per CDR3 protein. The sample holds around 410,000 distinct CDR3 sequences; about a tenth are singletons and the top ten take 4.5% to 6%. The specimen comprised PBMCs from the stem cell graft donor, sampled from the stem cell graft. All receptors derive from a human donor who donated a stem cell graft to a child with acute myeloid leukemia.

This clonotype has a count of ten or more. The chain carries TRBV7-8 and TRBJ2-5; D is undetermined. There are 11 residues in the CDR3. The germline V gene encodes CDR1 SGHVS and CDR2 FQNEAQ. The germline V and J ends were trimmed by 3 bases and 9 bases, with 8 bases remaining between them. Written as DNA, the CDR3 is TGTGCCAGCAGCTTCGAGGTGGCCCAGTACTTC. Its protein is CASSFEVAQYF.

The V call is TRBV2, the J call TRBJ2-5; TRBD2 is a possible D gene (5 bases). Germline V gene lookup returns CDR1 SNHLY and CDR2 FYNNEI. V lost 4 bases and J lost 6, with 12 bases in between. This CDR3 has 13 amino acids. The CDR3: CASSVSPGKTQYF. The CDR3 DNA is TGTGCCAGCAGTGTATCCCCCGGGAAGACCCAGTACTTC.

This clonotype has only one observation. The chain uses TRBV20-1 and TRBJ2-1; 10 positions agree with TRBD2. This CDR3 is built from 16 residues. Germline lookup yields CDR1 DFQATT and CDR2 SNEGSKA (reference sequence). V lost 0 bases to trimming and J lost 4 bases; unmatched junction nucleotides: 6. The CDR3 spells CSARDVGLAEYNEQFF. The DNA for the CDR3 is TGCAGTGCTAGAGACGTAGGACTAGCGGAGTACAATGAGCAGTTCTTC.

This clonotype was seen more than once but under ten times. Here the CDR3 reads CASSSRGLAGGQGTDTQYF. CDR3 nucleotide sequence: TGTGCCAGCAGCTCAAGGGGACTAGCGGGGGGGCAAGGCACAGATACGCAGTATTTT. V is TRBV11-2 and J is TRBJ2-3; 16 bases are shared with TRBD2. Germline-derived CDR1 and CDR2 are SGHAT and FQNNGV. The CDR3 sequence is 19 residues long. The V segment lost 4 bases and the J segment 1 base; nucleotides outside the gene matches: 8.

This clonotype was recorded once. It is likely a read error, because the conserved phenylalanine at the end of the CDR3 is missing. The chain couples TRBV7-9 to TRBJ2-3; the D call may be TRBD1 or TRBD2 (5 bases each). The germline V gene has CDR1 SEHNR and CDR2 FQNEAQ (reference sequence). The CDR3 is 15 amino acids. Trimming removed 4 bases at V and 0 bases at J, with 11 bases between. The CDR3 DNA reads as TGTGCCAGCAGCTCGAATCGGGGCAGCACAGATACGCAGTATTCT. This translates into CASSSNRGSTDTQYS.

This clonotype turned up a few times. The chain recombines TRBV20-1 with TRBJ2-3, with D tentatively TRBD1 (6 bases). Trimming left V 4 bases short and J 2 bases short, with 22 bases between. Germline V CDR1 and CDR2: DFQATT, SNEGSKA (reference sequence). This CDR3 contains 17 residues. The CDR3 is CSATTLEAQGPTDTQYF. CDR3 coding DNA: TGCAGTGCTACCACCCTTGAAGCGCAGGGGCCCACAGATACGCAGTATTTT.

This clonotype was observed a handful of times. This chain connects TRBV5-1 to TRBJ2-2, with 9 bases fitting TRBD1. The CDR3 extends over 16 amino acids. Germline assignment: CDR1 SGHRS and CDR2 YFSETQ. The V and J ends lost 4 bases and 4 bases, in that order; junction bases with no gene match: 8. The CDR3 protein is CASSQPGQGTTGELFF. The CDR3 bases are TGCGCCAGCAGCCAGCCGGGACAGGGAACCACCGGGGAGCTGTTTTTT. Supplemented by reference TRBV5-1 and TRBJ2-2, the full variable domain reads KAGVTQTPRYLIKTRGQQVTLSCSPISGHRSVSWYQQTPGQGLQFLFEYFSETQRNKGNFPGRFSGRQFSNSRSEMNVSTLELGDSALYLCASSQPGQGTTGELFFGEGSRLTVL.

The CDR3 region has the DNA TGTGCCAGCAGAACCGCTTCGAGCGGGGCCTCCTACGAGCAGTACTTC. It yields the protein CASRTASSGASYEQYF. J is TRBJ2-7 and V is TRBV6-1; 7 bases align to TRBD2. The CDR3 consists of 16 residues. CDR1 is MNHNS, CDR2 SASEGT, per germline. V lost 6 bases, J lost 0 bases, and 11 bases stayed unmatched.

This CDR3 reads CASSASGTGDQNTQYF. In nucleotides, the CDR3 is TGTGCCAGCAGCGCCTCCGGGACCGGGGATCAAAATACGCAGTATTTT. The chain joins TRBV7-9 to TRBJ2-3; D possibly uses TRBD1 or TRBD2 (5 bases each). CDR3 length equals 16 residues. V was cut by 5 bases and J by 7 bases, with 22 bases left in between. CDR1 and CDR2 from the germline V gene are SEHNR and FQNEAQ (reference sequence).

The chain joins TRBV15 to TRBJ2-1, with 11 bases aligning to TRBD2. The CDR3 is 16 residues long. Trimming cost V 2 bases and J 6 bases; bases outside gene matches: 6. Germline assignment: CDR1 LNHNV and CDR2 YYDKDF (reference sequence). The CDR3 nucleotides read TGTGCCACCAGCAGATCTGGACTAGCGGGCTCCAATGAGCAGTTCTTC. Translation: CATSRSGLAGSNEQFF.

The V gene is TRBV18, the J gene TRBJ1-6, with 8 bases fitting TRBD1. V dropped 0 bases and J dropped 10; count of bases not matched to a gene: 17. Germline CDR1 reads KGHSH; CDR2 reads LQKENI. The CDR3 runs to 19 residues. DNA of the CDR3: TGTGCCAGCTCACCACCGTTGTTCGGACAGGGAAACCGTAGGTCACCCCTCCACTTT. Translation: CASSPPLFGQGNRRSPLHF.

This clonotype has just a few counts. The chain carries TRBV2 and TRBJ2-5; D possibly matches TRBD1 or TRBD2 (5 bases each). Deletions cut 4 bases from V and 3 bases from J, with 18 bases between. Germline lookup yields CDR1 SNHLY and CDR2 FYNNEI. CDR3 length: 16 residues. DNA of the CDR3: TGTGCCAGCAGTGTGGGGGTGACACCCGCCGAAGAGACCCAGTACTTC. The encoded protein is CASSVGVTPAEETQYF.

This clonotype was seen at least ten times. This chain uses TRBV7-2 with TRBJ2-7; maybe TRBD1 (5 bases). Trimming left V 5 bases short and J 4 bases short, with 18 bases between. Germline V CDR1 and CDR2: SGHTA, FQGNSA. There are 15 residues in the CDR3. CDR3 sequence (DNA): TGTGCCAGCAGCCTAGGGGCAGCTACCTATTACGAGCAGTACTTC. Amino acids: CASSLGAATYYEQYF.

This chain connects TRBV5-5 to TRBJ1-1; D not resolved. V gave up 1 base and J gave up 5 bases, with 15 bases separating them. CDR1 and CDR2 from the germline V gene are SGHKS and YYEKEE (reference sequence). The CDR3 spans 15 residues. CDR3 DNA sequence: TGTGCCAGCAGCTTGTGGTTTCCGGGAAAAACTGAAGCTTTCTTT. Translated: CASSLWFPGKTEAFF.

The chain uses TRBV7-2 and TRBJ2-1; 14 bases agree with TRBD2. This CDR3 has 15 amino acids. Germline trimming cut 6 bases from V and 7 bases from J; bases unmatched to any gene: 5. In germline, CDR1 is SGHTA, CDR2 FQGNSA. The CDR3 here is CASRDGTSGRNEQFF. In DNA, the CDR3 is TGTGCCAGCAGGGACGGGACTAGCGGGAGAAATGAGCAGTTCTTC.

The CDR3 DNA sequence: TGTGCCAGCAGCTTGTATCTCCGGCGGCTAGCGGGAGACAATGAGCAGTTCTTC. This translates into CASSLYLRRLAGDNEQFF. The chain recombines TRBV11-2 with TRBJ2-1; 10 bases are a match to TRBD2. The CDR3 covers 18 residues. With 3 bases clipped from V and 5 bases from J, the junction kept 13 bases outside the gene matches. Per germline, CDR1 SGHAT and CDR2 FQNNGV.

This clonotype was counted a few times. V usage is TRBV5-1 and J usage is TRBJ2-5; 15 nucleotides align to TRBD2. The CDR3 is 15 residues long. Trimming removed 4 bases from V and 5 bases from J; junction bases left unmatched: 3. Germline V gives CDR1 SGHRS, CDR2 YFSETQ. CDR3 bases: TGCGCCAGCAGCGACGGGACTAGCGGGAGGGAGACCCAGTACTTC. Encoded protein: CASSDGTSGRETQYF.

This clonotype has more than one count but fewer than ten. The chain employs TRBV6-2 or TRBV6-3 and TRBJ2-7, with D possibly being TRBD1 or TRBD2 (6 bases each). Germline V gene data show CDR1 as MNHEY and CDR2 as SVGEGT. The CDR3 length is 17 residues. V lost 10 bases, J lost 3 bases, and 28 bases lay in between. The CDR3: CATAPWFRTAGGYEQYF. CDR3 nucleotide sequence: TGTGCCACCGCCCCGTGGTTCCGGACAGCCGGGGGCTACGAGCAGTACTTC.

This clonotype has just a few counts. This rearrangement joins TRBV20-1 to TRBJ2-5, with D possibly matching TRBD2 (5 bases). The V and J ends lost 1 base and 1 base respectively, with 10 bases between them. The CDR3 covers 14 residues. CDR1 and CDR2 (germline): DFQATT, SNEGSKA (reference sequence). In DNA form, the CDR3 reads TGCAGTGCTAGAGGAGGGTCCCCCCAAGAGACCCAGTACTTC. Amino acid sequence: CSARGGSPQETQYF.

This clonotype was counted ten times or more. V is TRBV5-1 and J is TRBJ2-5, with D possibly being TRBD1 (6 bases). V was pared by 3 bases and J by 4 bases, with 10 bases between. The CDR3 consists of 13 residues. Germline loops: CDR1 SGHRS, CDR2 YFSETQ. The CDR3 spells CASSYQGRETQYF. The CDR3 nucleotides are TGCGCCAGCAGCTACCAGGGGAGAGAGACCCAGTACTTC.

CDR3 loop: CASSSPTRTENTIYF. The CDR3 coding sequence is TGTGCCAGCAGTTCCCCTACCAGGACGGAGAACACCATATATTTT. V usage is TRBV12-3 or TRBV12-4 and J usage is TRBJ1-3, with D hard to call. V gave up 4 bases and J gave up 7 bases, with 17 bases separating them. The CDR3 sequence is 15 residues long.

This clonotype has at least ten counts. In DNA form, the CDR3 reads TGTGCCAGCAGCGTAGGGCGGGAGGGATATTCGTACAATGAGCAGTTCTTC. It translates to CASSVGREGYSYNEQFF. J is TRBJ2-1 and V is TRBV9, with 9 bases aligning to TRBD2. Unmatched junction bases numbered 8, after V lost 0 bases and J lost 4 bases. Germline loops: CDR1 SGDLS, CDR2 YYNGEE. The CDR3 has 17 amino acids.

The V call is TRBV7-8, the J call TRBJ2-3; 9 nucleotides align to TRBD1. The CDR3 totals 17 residues. Germline V gives CDR1 SGHVS, CDR2 FQNEAQ. V lost 3 bases to trimming and J lost 3 bases; unmatched junction nucleotides: 10. The CDR3: CASSFPGTGLRTDTQYF. The CDR3 DNA is TGTGCCAGCAGCTTCCCCGGGACAGGGTTGAGGACAGATACGCAGTATTTT.